The 21 T cell receptor beta chains presented below share a single source sample, sequenced in a study of cytomegalovirus exposure and HLA in healthy donors. Amplification used 60 Vbeta primers and 13 Jbeta primers. TCRdb keeps only in-frame clones here, not all; method: immunoSEQ multiplex PCR. Seen here are about 150,000 clones, 60% to 75% observed once, and the top ten hold 2.5% to 3%. The sample consisted of PBMCs. The receptors come from a young man in good health and CMV-seronegative.

This chain uses TRBV11-3 with TRBJ1-1; D possibly corresponds to TRBD1 (6 bases). Trimming removed 5 bases from V and 5 bases from J, with 15 bases in between. The CDR3 is made up of 14 amino acids. Germline V gives CDR1 SGHNT, CDR2 YENEEA. The CDR3 sequence: CASSPGSQGTEAFF. The CDR3 DNA reads TGTGCCAGCAGCCCAGGGAGTCAGGGGACTGAAGCTTTCTTT.

This clone is a singleton in its sample. The CDR3 protein is CASSYTGQGSYNEQFF. For the CDR3, the DNA is TGTGCCAGCAGTTACACGGGACAGGGCTCCTACAATGAGCAGTTCTTC. J is TRBJ2-1 and V is TRBV6-5; 9 bases line up with TRBD1. Trimming took 2 bases from V and 0 from J; bases not matched to a gene: 2. Germline lookup yields CDR1 MNHEY and CDR2 SVGAGI. This CDR3 is 16 amino acids long.

A few counts support this clone. The rearrangement links TRBV6-1 to TRBJ1-4; TRBD1 aligns across 9 bases. The CDR3 extends over 16 amino acids. Germline assignment: CDR1 MNHNS and CDR2 SASEGT. V lost 2 bases, J lost 4 bases, and 5 bases stayed unmatched. CDR3: CASSERPTGGNEKLFF. The CDR3 region has the DNA TGTGCCAGCAGTGAAAGACCGACAGGGGGTAATGAAAAACTGTTTTTT.

The chain employs TRBV4-2 and TRBJ1-5, with D possibly matching TRBD1 (5 bases). Trimming took off 0 bases at V and 2 bases at J, with 8 bases between the two ends. The length of the CDR3 is 15 residues. Germline values: CDR1 LGHNA, CDR2 YNFKEQ. The CDR3 nucleotides are TGTGCCAGCAGCCAAGAGGGGCTAGGCAATCAGCCCCAGCATTTT. It specifies CASSQEGLGNQPQHF.

Regarding this clone: The same CDR3 can be traced to other DNA sequences in this sample. This chain links TRBV19 with TRBJ1-1; no reliable D call. CDR3 length: 13 residues. V lost 1 base, J lost 2 bases, and 5 bases lay in between. Germline CDR1 is LNHDA and CDR2 is SQIVND (reference sequence). The chain's CDR3 is CASSIGVNTEAFF. The CDR3 DNA reads as TGTGCCAGTAGTATAGGAGTTAACACTGAAGCTTTCTTT.

Here the CDR3 reads CAASTGNYGYTF. In DNA, the CDR3 is TGTGCCGCCTCTACAGGGAACTATGGCTACACCTTC. The V and J genes are TRBV10-3 and TRBJ1-2, with D possibly being TRBD1 (6 bases). CDR3 size: 12 residues. The V gene's germline CDR1 is ENHRY and CDR2 SYGVKD. Trimming removed 11 bases from V and 2 bases from J, with 12 bases in between.

With respect to this clone: The same CDR3 is also encoded by other DNA sequences in this sample. This chain connects TRBV5-1 to TRBJ1-1; maybe TRBD1 (5 bases). Germline assignment: CDR1 SGHRS and CDR2 YFSETQ. The CDR3 has 13 residues. V lost 4 bases to trimming and J lost 1 base, with 8 bases between them. For the CDR3, the DNA is TGCGCCAGCAGCCTAGACAGGAACACTGAAGCTTTCTTT. Translating gives CASSLDRNTEAFF.

The rearrangement uses TRBV21-1 and TRBJ2-7; the table's D call of TRBD1 was not tested on the DNA. TRBV21-1 is labeled a pseudogene. The CDR3 extends over 12 amino acids. The CDR3 region has the DNA TGTGCCAGCAGCATACAGGGCTCCGAGCAGTACGTC. It encodes CASSIQGSEQYV.

The chain uses TRBV5-1 and TRBJ2-7, with 7 positions matching TRBD1. The V and J ends lost 3 bases and 6 bases, in that order; junction bases with no gene match: 6. This CDR3 has 13 residues. The germline V gene encodes CDR1 SGHRS and CDR2 YFSETQ. The CDR3 is CASSYEGAGEQYV. The CDR3 DNA reads TGCGCCAGCAGCTACGAGGGGGCGGGCGAGCAGTACGTC.

The genes are TRBV27 and TRBJ2-2, with 11 positions matching TRBD2. Germline lookup yields CDR1 MNHEY and CDR2 SMNVEV (reference sequence). J gave up 3 bases and V 0 bases, and 6 bases lay outside the gene matches. The CDR3 runs 18 residues. The CDR3 DNA reads as TGTGCCAGCAGTTTATCGAGGGCTAGCGGGGGGTACACCGGGGAGCTGTTTTTT. Its translation: CASSLSRASGGYTGELFF.

This chain joins TRBV7-9 and TRBJ2-2; no clear D. CDR1 and CDR2 (germline): SEHNR, FQNEAQ (reference sequence). This CDR3 has 12 amino acids. The germline V and J ends were trimmed by 3 bases and 5 bases, with 4 bases remaining between them. CDR3 DNA sequence: TGTGCCAGCAGCTTTAGAACCGGGGAGCTGTTTTTT. Its translation is CASSFRTGELFF.

The rearrangement uses TRBV6-4 and TRBJ2-1, with D possibly matching TRBD2 (6 bases). Per the germline V gene, CDR1 is MRHNA and CDR2 is SNTAGT. This CDR3 is 16 amino acids long. Trimming stripped 0 bases from V and 4 bases from J, with 13 bases between. CDR3 sequence: CASSDSSASVYNEQFF. Here the CDR3 DNA reads TGTGCCAGCAGTGACTCGTCGGCTAGCGTGTACAATGAGCAGTTCTTC.

The chain links TRBV9 to TRBJ2-3, with 8 bases fitting TRBD2. Germline trimming cut 3 bases from V and 5 bases from J; bases unmatched to any gene: 11. The CDR3 is 16 residues long. The germline V gene has CDR1 SGDLS and CDR2 YYNGEE. CDR3 bases: TGTGCCAGCAGCGAGAGGCCGGGACTAGGTGGAGATACGCAGTATTTT. Its translation: CASSERPGLGGDTQYF.

The chain recombines TRBV6-1 with TRBJ2-6; D is perhaps TRBD2 (5 bases). The CDR3 has 13 amino acids. CDR1 is MNHNS and CDR2 is SASEGT in the germline V gene. In DNA form, the CDR3 reads TGTGCTACTCGGGGTACTGGGGCCAACGTCCTGACTTTC. As protein: CATRGTGANVLTF.

A few counts support this clone. The chain combines TRBV2 with TRBJ1-5; D ambiguous. CDR1 and CDR2 (germline): SNHLY, FYNNEI. This CDR3 has 14 residues. V was cut by 6 bases and J by 0 bases, with 9 bases left in between. This CDR3 reads CASRDFISNQPQHF. CDR3 coding DNA: TGTGCCAGCAGGGACTTTATTAGCAATCAGCCCCAGCATTTT. The full variable domain, rest sourced from reference TRBV2 and TRBJ1-5, is EPEVTQTPSHQVTQMGQEVILRCVPISNHLYFYWYRQILGQKVEFLVSFYNNEISEKSEIFDDQFSVERPDGSNFTLKIRSTKLEDSAMYFCASRDFISNQPQHFGDGTRLSIL.

The chain uses TRBV7-2 and TRBJ1-2; D possibly corresponds to TRBD1 (5 bases). Between the trimmed V and J ends, which lost 1 base and 6 bases, there was a span of 18 bases. Germline values: CDR1 SGHTA, CDR2 FQGNSA. This CDR3 is built from 16 residues. CDR3 residues: CASSLGYSGAIDGYTF. CDR3 bases: TGTGCCAGCAGCTTAGGGTACAGCGGGGCTATCGATGGCTACACCTTC.

This clone was detected a few times. J is TRBJ1-1 and V is TRBV29-1; D gene uncertain. CDR3 length equals 14 residues. Germline V gene lookup returns CDR1 SQVTM and CDR2 ANQGSEA. The germline V and J ends were trimmed by 2 bases and 1 base, with 11 bases remaining between them. CDR3 nucleotide sequence: TGCAGCGTTGAAACAGAGCCCACGAACACTGAAGCTTTCTTT. Protein: CSVETEPTNTEAFF.

The V gene is TRBV15, the J gene TRBJ1-6, with no clear D. This CDR3 has 13 residues. V lost 0 bases and J lost 6, with 3 bases in between. The V gene's germline CDR1 is LNHNV and CDR2 YYDKDF (reference sequence). The CDR3 DNA reads as TGTGCCACCAGCAGAGACAGTAATTCACCCCTCCACTTT. Residues: CATSRDSNSPLHF.

The genes are TRBV5-3 and TRBJ2-3, with TRBD1 as a possible D gene (6 bases). TRBV5-3 counts as an open reading frame of uncertain function. Trimming removed 0 bases at V and 1 base at J, with 6 bases between. The CDR3 totals 14 residues. The CDR3 DNA reads as TGTGCCAGAAGCTTGGAGGGGGGCACAGATACGCAGTATTTT. It encodes CARSLEGGTDTQYF.

This CDR3 reads CASSSLPTGAAYGYTF. CDR3 nucleotide sequence: TGTGCCAGCAGTTCCCTCCCGACAGGGGCGGCATATGGCTACACCTTC. The V gene is TRBV27, the J gene TRBJ1-2; 8 nucleotides match TRBD1. This CDR3 has 16 amino acids. V lost 4 bases, J lost 5 bases, and 12 bases stayed unmatched. Germline lookup yields CDR1 MNHEY and CDR2 SMNVEV (reference sequence).

This rearrangement joins TRBV19 to TRBJ2-5; TRBD2 might be the D (6 bases). The V end was cut by 5 bases, the J end by 0 bases, with 7 bases between. Germline V gene data show CDR1 as LNHDA and CDR2 as SQIVND (reference sequence). This CDR3 contains 13 residues. The CDR3 nucleotides are TGTGCCAGTAGTGGGGACTACCAAGAGACCCAGTACTTC. It yields the protein CASSGDYQETQYF.